This T cell receptor (beta chain) was obtained from a study of radiotherapy plus CTLA-4 blockade in lung cancer. Here immunoSEQ multiplex PCR was the method, and the copy in TCRdb shows in-frame clones only, minus some. The sample carries about 99,000 clones, just over 85% recorded once. There are 14 residues in the CDR3. Germline CDR1 GTSNPN, CDR2 SVGIG (reference sequence). Losses at the gene ends were 8 bases for V and 4 bases for J; bases not matched to a gene: 8. The source was peripheral blood, collected from a patient treated with radiotherapy plus ipilimumab. The sequence derives from a human donor with non-small cell lung cancer that progressed on radiotherapy plus ipilimumab. The V gene is TRBV30, the J gene TRBJ2-3, with 11 positions matching TRBD2. The DNA for the CDR3 is TGTGCCGGACTGCTAGCGGGGGGACCAGATACGCAGTATTTT. Its translation: CAGLLAGGPDTQYF.